This T cell receptor beta chain was identified in a study of T cell responses to AZD1222 COVID-19 vaccine (dated by TCRdb to about 2021). Concerning the study at large: AZD1222 recipients with second doses at about 4 weeks or about 12 weeks were pooled, because spike-specific TCR depth and breadth did not differ between schedules. A total of 233 trial participants underwent TCR sequencing, of whom 200 to 220 received two doses of AZD1222 and approximately 25 received two doses of the MenACWY control vaccine. Trial participants were enrolled by age into subgroups of 18-55, 56-69 and 70-plus years, and around 150, 28 and 57 TCR-sequenced participants, respectively, were included in these subgroups. What the research found in general, with its limitations: After two AZD1222 doses, spike-specific TCR breadth and depth were significantly higher than at day 0 and than in MenACWY recipients. CD4 TCRs associated with the vaccine covered the entire spike protein, and the dominant responses were in regions 160-218 and 743-854. Conclusions about previously exposed vaccinees are limited because only six or seven AZD1222 recipients were SARS-CoV-2 seropositive at baseline. The 56-69-year group was small, and its depth increase did not reach significance, likely because of low power. Epitopes outside the regions mutated in the B.1.351 and B.1.1.7 variants were reportedly recognized by nearly half of the unique spike-specific TCRs. Participants were mostly white British, with more females than males. The authors suggested clonal diversity may have been underestimated. No day 14 peak-response samples were available, so repertoires were characterized only after the peak T cell response.

This clone was picked up one time. What this receptor recognizes is not known. Per-nucleotide qualities are absent, and no much larger clonotype sits a single base away. V and J lose 6 bases and 2 bases, and a span of 20 bases separates them. Via the germline V gene, CDR1 is SGHTA and CDR2 FQGNSA. The CDR3 goes from the cysteine to the phenylalanine over 16 residues. Only CDR3 DNA is held: 48 bases, read in frame from base 1. The CDR3 regions of human TCRbeta chains were analyzed by immunosequencing. Per the authors' processing: Repertoire TCRs were matched against a reference library of SARS-CoV-2-specific TCRs generated with the MIRA antigen-specificity platform. Breadth meant the fraction of unique TCRs that were SARS-CoV-2-associated, whereas depth meant the fraction of total T cells that were SARS-CoV-2-associated. Using the MIRA data, each spike-specific TCR was mapped to the spike region that the TCR reacts to and placed in a CD4 or CD8 class. Log10-transformed breadth and depth values were compared by one-way ANOVA with Sidak's multiple comparisons tests. TCRdb stores this immuneACCESS table with in-frame sequences only. Part of the clones is absent; in the studies checked, under half of the shortfall reflects unresolved V genes, and no reason is known for the rest. V and J calls and clone size come straight from that table; D and trimming were deduced from the DNA. The sample table shows about 150,000 clones, and roughly nine tenths are seen once. The biggest ten clones account for approximately 2% of the sample.

The sample's time point label, in plain terms: baseline before first vaccination. Vaccinee samples came from UK trials COV001 and COV002, including a single-blind randomized controlled phase 2/3 trial of AZD1222 (ChAdOx1 nCoV-19) in healthy adults. For TCRbeta chain sequencing, PBMC samples from trial participants were taken at day 0 and at day 28 after the second dose. This clonotype originated in an adult in good health. This chain is built from TRBV7-2 and TRBJ2-7; possibly the D gene is TRBD2, per 6 matching bases. The source was peripheral blood, collected on day 0 of AZD1222 vaccination. The CDR3 protein sequence reads: CASSSIRGRNTYEQYF. The DNA sequence follows: TGTGCCAGCAGTTCGATAAGAGGGAGGAATACCTACGAGCAGTACTTC.